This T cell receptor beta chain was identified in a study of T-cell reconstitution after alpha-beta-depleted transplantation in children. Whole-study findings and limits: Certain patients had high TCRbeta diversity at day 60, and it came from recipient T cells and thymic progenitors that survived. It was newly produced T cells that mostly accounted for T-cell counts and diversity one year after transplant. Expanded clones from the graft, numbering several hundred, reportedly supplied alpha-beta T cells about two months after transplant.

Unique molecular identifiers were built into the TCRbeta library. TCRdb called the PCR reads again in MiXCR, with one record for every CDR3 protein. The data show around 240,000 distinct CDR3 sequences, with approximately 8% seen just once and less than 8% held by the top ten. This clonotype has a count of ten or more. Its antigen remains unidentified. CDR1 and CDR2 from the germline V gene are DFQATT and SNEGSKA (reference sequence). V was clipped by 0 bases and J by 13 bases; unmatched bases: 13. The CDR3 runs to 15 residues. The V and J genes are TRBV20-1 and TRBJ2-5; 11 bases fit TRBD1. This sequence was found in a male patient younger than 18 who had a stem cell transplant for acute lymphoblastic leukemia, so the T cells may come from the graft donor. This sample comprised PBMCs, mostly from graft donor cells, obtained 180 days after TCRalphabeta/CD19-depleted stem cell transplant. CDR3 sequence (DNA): TGCAGTGCTAGAGATCGAGGGACAGGGGGAGGATGGGTGTACTTC. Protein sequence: CSARDRGTGGGWVYF.